This entry concerns a single T cell receptor beta chain. The CDR3 sequence is 13 residues long. From germline, CDR1 is GTSNPN and CDR2 SVGIG (reference sequence). The germline V and J ends were trimmed by 3 bases and 7 bases, with 15 bases remaining between them. This specimen belongs to a study of T cell changes during pregnancy in multiple sclerosis. The protocol was immunoSEQ multiplex PCR, while the TCRdb copy is restricted to in-frame clones and leaves out a portion. This table holds 60,000 to 65,000 clones, 80% to 95% found once. Here the sequenced sample was peripheral blood, taken in the second trimester of pregnancy. The sequence was obtained from a female donor with multiple sclerosis, enrolled in a pregnancy study. This chain connects TRBV30 to TRBJ1-2; D is unresolved. The CDR3 region has the DNA TGTGCCTGGAGCCCCATCGCGTACCTTGGCTACACCTTC. It codes for CAWSPIAYLGYTF.